This T cell receptor beta chain was recovered during a study of a mutant IDH1 vaccine in newly diagnosed glioma. The wider study: Patients came in for eight vaccinations, in weeks 1, 3, 5, 7, 11, 15, 19 and 23. Radiotherapy, temozolomide, or both had been given previously, and both were given to most. Treated patients were around 60% male, roughly 40% female, mean age about 41 years.

A remark on this clone: The antigen remains unidentified.

The protocol was immunoSEQ multiplex PCR, while the TCRdb copy is restricted to in-frame clones and leaves out a portion. The sample has about 40,000 clones, 90% to 95% seen once; the top ten hold around 3%. The germline CDR1 and CDR2 sequences are MNHEY and SVGAGI. The CDR3 runs to 13 residues. The ends were cut back, 5 bases at V and 8 bases at J, with 15 bases in the middle. Sample time point: week 5, during vaccination. Every vaccine dose comprised 300 ug of mutant IDH1 20-mer peptide plus topical imiquimod. Donor tumors were new WHO grade 3 or 4 IDH1-mutant, ATRX-lost astrocytomas. This chain joins TRBV6-5 and TRBJ1-2, with D perhaps matching TRBD1 (6 bases). This clonotype originated in a man aged 50-59 years with glioma. The source material was PBMCs, sampled from a glioma patient whose treatment included an IDH1 peptide vaccine. For the CDR3, the DNA is TGTGCCAGCAGTAGGACAGACTGGGGAGGCTACACCTTC. Its translation is CASSRTDWGGYTF.